This TCR beta chain is drawn from a study of T cells after yellow fever vaccination. Germline V gives CDR1 MNHEY, CDR2 SVGEGT. The CDR3 is made up of 17 amino acids. The V gene end was trimmed by 6 bases and the J gene end by 3 bases; junction bases not matched to a gene: 11. 5'RACE template switching added a universal primer site and UMIs to TCR cDNA. One entry per CDR3 protein, called by TCRdb with MiXCR from the 5' RACE reads. Counted here are approximately 120,000 distinct CDR3 sequences, approximately 16% occurring once; the ten biggest clones make up 40% to 45%. Comment on this clonotype: Its cognate antigen is unknown.

Findings and limits, study-wide: Peak timing came faster in the weaker secondary response, day 5 versus 15. Sorted repertoires could include abundant contaminating clonotypes from bulk cells.

The TCR comes from a man aged 18 to 29 who received the YFV17D yellow fever vaccine. The input for sequencing was CD8+ T cells sorted from PBMCs, taken 5 days after the yellow fever booster vaccination. The chain is built from TRBV6-2 or TRBV6-3 and TRBJ2-3; 11 nucleotides align to TRBD2. In DNA, the CDR3 is TGTGCCAGCAGCCGCTTAGTAGCGGGGGGGCCTACAGATACGCAGTATTTT. Encoded protein: CASSRLVAGGPTDTQYF.